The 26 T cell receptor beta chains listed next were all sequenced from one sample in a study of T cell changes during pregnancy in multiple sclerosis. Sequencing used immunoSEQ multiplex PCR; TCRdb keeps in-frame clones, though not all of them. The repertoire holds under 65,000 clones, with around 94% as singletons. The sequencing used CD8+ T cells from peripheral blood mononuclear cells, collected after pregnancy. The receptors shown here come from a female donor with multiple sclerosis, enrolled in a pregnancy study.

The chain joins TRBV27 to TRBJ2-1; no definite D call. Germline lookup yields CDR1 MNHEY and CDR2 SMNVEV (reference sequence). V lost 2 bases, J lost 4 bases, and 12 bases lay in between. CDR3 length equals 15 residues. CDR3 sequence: CASSLKLVRYNEQFF. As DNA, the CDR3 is TGTGCCAGCAGTTTAAAGCTAGTGAGGTACAATGAGCAGTTCTTC.

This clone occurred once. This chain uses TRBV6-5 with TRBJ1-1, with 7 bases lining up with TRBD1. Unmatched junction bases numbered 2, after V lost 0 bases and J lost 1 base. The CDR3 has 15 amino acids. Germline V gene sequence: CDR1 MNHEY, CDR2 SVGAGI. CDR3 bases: TGTGCCAGCAGTTACTCGAGGACAGGGAACACTGAAGCTTTCTTT. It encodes CASSYSRTGNTEAFF.

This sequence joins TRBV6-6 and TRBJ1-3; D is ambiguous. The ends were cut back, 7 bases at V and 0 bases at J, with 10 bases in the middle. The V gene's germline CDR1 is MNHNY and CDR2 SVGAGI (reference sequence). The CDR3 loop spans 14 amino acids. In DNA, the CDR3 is TGTGCCAGCATGCCCCTGAGCTCTGGAAACACCATATATTTT. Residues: CASMPLSSGNTIYF.

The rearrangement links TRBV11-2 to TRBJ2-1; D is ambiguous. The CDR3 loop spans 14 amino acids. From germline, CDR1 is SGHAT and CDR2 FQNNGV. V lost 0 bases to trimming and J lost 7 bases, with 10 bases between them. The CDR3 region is CASSLDVSGNEQFF. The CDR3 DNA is TGTGCCAGCAGCTTAGATGTGTCCGGGAATGAGCAGTTCTTC.

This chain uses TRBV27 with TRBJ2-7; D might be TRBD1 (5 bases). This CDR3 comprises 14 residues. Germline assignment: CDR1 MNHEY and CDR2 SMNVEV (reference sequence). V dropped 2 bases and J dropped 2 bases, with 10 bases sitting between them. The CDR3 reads CASSLIGATYEQYF. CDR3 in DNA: TGTGCCAGCAGTTTAATAGGGGCGACCTACGAGCAGTACTTC.

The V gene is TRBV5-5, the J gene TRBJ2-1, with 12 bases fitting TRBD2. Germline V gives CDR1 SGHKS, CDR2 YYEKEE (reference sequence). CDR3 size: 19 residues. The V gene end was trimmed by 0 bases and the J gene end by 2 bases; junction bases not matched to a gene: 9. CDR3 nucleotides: TGTGCCAGCAGCTTGGCACTAGCGGGGGGAGGTAGGCCCTACAATGAGCAGTTCTTC. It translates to CASSLALAGGGRPYNEQFF.

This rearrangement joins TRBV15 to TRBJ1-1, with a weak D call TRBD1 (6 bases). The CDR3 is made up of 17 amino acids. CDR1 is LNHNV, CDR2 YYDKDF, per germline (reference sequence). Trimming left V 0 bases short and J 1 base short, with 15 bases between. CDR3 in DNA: TGTGCCACCAGCAGAGATCGAGTGGGGGCCGGGAACACTGAAGCTTTCTTT. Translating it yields CATSRDRVGAGNTEAFF.

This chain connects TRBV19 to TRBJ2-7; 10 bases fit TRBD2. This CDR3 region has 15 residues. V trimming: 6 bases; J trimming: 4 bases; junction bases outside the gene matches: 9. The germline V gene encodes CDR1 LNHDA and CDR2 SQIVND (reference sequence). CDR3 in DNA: TGTGCCAGTAGATCTACAGGAGCGGGGGGGTACGAGCAGTACTTC. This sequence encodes CASRSTGAGGYEQYF.

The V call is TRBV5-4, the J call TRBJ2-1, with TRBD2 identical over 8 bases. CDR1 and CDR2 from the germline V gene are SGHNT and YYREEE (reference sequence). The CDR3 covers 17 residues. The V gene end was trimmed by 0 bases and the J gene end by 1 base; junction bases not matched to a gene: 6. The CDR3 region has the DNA TGTGCCAGCAGCTTGGCGAGCCTAGCGGGTTCCTACAATGAGCAGTTCTTC. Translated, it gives CASSLASLAGSYNEQFF. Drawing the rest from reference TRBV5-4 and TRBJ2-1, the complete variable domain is ETGVTQSPTHLIKTRGQQVTLRCSSQSGHNTVSWYQQALGQGPQFIFQYYREEENGRGNFPPRFSGLQFPNYSSELNVNALELDDSALYLCASSLASLAGSYNEQFFGPGTRLTVL.

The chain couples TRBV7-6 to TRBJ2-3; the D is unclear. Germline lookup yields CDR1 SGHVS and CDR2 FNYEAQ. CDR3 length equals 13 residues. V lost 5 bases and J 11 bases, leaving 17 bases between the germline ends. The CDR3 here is CASSPLSITGQYF. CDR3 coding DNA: TGTGCCAGCAGCCCCCTCAGTATCACGGGGCAGTATTTT.

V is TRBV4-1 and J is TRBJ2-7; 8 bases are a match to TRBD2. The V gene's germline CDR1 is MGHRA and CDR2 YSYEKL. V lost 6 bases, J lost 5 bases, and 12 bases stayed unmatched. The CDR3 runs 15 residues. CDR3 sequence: CASSWSGRLRDEQYF. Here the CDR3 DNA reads TGCGCCAGCAGTTGGAGCGGGAGATTGCGCGACGAGCAGTACTTC.

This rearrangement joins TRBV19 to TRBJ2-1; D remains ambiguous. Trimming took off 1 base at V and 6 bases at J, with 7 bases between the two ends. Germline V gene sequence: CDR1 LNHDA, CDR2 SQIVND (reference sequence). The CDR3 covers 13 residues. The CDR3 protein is CASSIVHGNEQFF. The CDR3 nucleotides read TGTGCCAGTAGTATAGTTCACGGCAATGAGCAGTTCTTC.

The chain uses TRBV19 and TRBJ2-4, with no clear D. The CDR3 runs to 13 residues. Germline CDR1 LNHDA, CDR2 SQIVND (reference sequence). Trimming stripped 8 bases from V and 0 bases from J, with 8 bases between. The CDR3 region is CASSSGAKNIQYF. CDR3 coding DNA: TGTGCCAGTTCATCAGGAGCCAAAAACATTCAGTACTTC.

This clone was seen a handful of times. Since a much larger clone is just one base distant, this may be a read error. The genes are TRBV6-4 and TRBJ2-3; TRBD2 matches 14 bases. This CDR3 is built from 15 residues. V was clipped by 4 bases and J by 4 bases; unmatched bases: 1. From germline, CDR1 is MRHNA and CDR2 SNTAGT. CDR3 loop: CASSGLAGGPDTQYF. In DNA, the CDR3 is TGTGCCAGCAGTGGACTAGCGGGAGGGCCAGATACGCAGTATTTT.

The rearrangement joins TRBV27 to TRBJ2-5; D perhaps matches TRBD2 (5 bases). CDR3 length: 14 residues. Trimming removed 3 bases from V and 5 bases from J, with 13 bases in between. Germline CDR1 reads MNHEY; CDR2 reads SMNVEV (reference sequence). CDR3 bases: TGTGCCAGCAGTTTCGGGAAAAGTTCGGAGACCCAGTACTTC. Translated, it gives CASSFGKSSETQYF.

Here the CDR3 reads CASSLVAVNQPQHF. Written as DNA, the CDR3 is TGTGCCAGCAGCTTGGTGGCAGTTAATCAGCCCCAGCATTTT. The chain couples TRBV5-8 to TRBJ1-5; D is uncertain. This CDR3 has 14 amino acids. Trimming cost V 0 bases and J 4 bases, with 8 bases left between them. The germline gives CDR1 SGHTS, CDR2 YDEGEE. Full variable domain (remainder filled in from reference TRBV5-8 and TRBJ1-5): EAGVTQSPTHLIKTRGQQATLRCSPISGHTSVYWYQQALGLGLQFLLWYDEGEERNRGNFPPRFSGRQFPNYSSELNVNALELEDSALYLCASSLVAVNQPQHFGDGTRLSIL.

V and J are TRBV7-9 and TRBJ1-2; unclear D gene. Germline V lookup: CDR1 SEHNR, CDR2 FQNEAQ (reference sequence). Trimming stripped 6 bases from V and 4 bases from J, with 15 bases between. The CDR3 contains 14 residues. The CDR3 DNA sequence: TGTGCCAGCAGGATCGAGGGAGCAGTCTATGGCTACACCTTC. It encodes CASRIEGAVYGYTF.

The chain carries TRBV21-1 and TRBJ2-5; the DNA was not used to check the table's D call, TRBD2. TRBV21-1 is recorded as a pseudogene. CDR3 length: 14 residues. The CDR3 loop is CASSKSGGRKTQYF. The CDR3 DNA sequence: TGTGCCAGCAGCAAATCGGGGGGGAGGAAGACCCAGTACTTC.

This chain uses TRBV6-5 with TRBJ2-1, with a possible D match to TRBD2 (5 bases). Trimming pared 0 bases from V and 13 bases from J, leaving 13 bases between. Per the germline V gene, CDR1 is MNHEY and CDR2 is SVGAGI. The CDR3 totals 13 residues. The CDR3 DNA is TGTGCCAGCAGTTACTCGCCTAGCTCGGCCCAGTTCTTC. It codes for CASSYSPSSAQFF.

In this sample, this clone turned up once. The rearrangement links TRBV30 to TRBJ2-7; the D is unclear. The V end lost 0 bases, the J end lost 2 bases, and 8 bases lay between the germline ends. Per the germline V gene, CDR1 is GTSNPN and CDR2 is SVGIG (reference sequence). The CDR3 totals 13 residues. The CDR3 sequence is CAWSVGGAYEQYF. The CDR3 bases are TGTGCCTGGAGTGTCGGCGGAGCCTACGAGCAGTACTTC.

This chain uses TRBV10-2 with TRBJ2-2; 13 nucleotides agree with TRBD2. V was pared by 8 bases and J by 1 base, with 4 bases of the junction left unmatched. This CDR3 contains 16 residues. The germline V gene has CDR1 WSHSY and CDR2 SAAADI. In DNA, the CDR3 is TGCGCCAGCGGACTAGCGGGAGAACTGAACACCGGGGAGCTGTTTTTT. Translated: CASGLAGELNTGELFF.

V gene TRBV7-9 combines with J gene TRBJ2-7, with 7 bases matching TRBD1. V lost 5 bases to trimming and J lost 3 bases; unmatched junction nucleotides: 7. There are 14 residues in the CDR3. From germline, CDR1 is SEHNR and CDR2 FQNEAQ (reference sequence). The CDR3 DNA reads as TGTGCCAGCAGCCCCCCGACAGGGTTCTACGAGCAGTACTTC. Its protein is CASSPPTGFYEQYF.

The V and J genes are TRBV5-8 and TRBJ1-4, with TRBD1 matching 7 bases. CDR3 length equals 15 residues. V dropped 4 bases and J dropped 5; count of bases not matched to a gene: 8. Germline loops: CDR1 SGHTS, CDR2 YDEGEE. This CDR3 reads CASSAGTAANEKLFF. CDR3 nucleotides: TGTGCCAGCAGCGCCGGGACAGCTGCGAATGAAAAACTGTTTTTT.

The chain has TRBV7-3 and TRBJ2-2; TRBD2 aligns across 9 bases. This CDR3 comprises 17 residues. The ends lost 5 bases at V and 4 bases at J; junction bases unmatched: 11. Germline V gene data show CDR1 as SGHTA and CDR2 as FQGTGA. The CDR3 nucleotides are TGTGCCAGCAGCCCCCGGGGCGGGAGGGTCGTCACCGGGGAGCTGTTTTTT. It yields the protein CASSPRGGRVVTGELFF. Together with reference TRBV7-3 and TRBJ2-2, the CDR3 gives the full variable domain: GAGVSQTPSNKVTEKGKYVELRCDPISGHTALYWYRQSLGQGPEFLIYFQGTGAADDSGLPNDRFFAVRPEGSVSTLKIQRTERGDSAVYLCASSPRGGRVVTGELFFGEGSRLTVL.

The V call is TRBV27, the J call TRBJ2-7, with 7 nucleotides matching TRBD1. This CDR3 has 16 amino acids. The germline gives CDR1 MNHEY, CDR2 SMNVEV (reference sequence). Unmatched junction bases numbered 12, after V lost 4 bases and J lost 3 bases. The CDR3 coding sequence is TGTGCCAGCAGTTCCACCACAGGGGTTTCTCGCTACGAGCAGTACTTC. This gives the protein CASSSTTGVSRYEQYF.

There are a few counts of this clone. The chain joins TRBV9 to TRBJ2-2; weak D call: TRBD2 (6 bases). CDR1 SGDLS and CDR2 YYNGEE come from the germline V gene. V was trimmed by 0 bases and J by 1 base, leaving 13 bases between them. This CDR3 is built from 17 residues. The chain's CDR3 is CASSVAPSALNTGELFF. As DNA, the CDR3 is TGTGCCAGCAGCGTAGCGCCTAGCGCTTTGAACACCGGGGAGCTGTTTTTT.